This T cell receptor (beta chain) was identified during a study of identical twins. With no exceptions, donors were healthy Caucasians. TCRdb re-called the 5' RACE reads through MiXCR, storing one row per CDR3 protein. The sample consists of around 510,000 distinct CDR3 sequences, roughly an eighth of them appearing once. Study-wide results and caveats: Partly confounded zero-insertion analyses could result from invariant MAIT and iNKT cells.

A note on this clonotype: Its antigen is not identified.

Germline CDR1 SGHTA, CDR2 FQGNSA. With V trimmed by 4 bases and J by 2 bases, 7 bases remained unmatched. This CDR3 is 16 amino acids long. This sample also belongs to another study, concerning yellow fever vaccine responses in identical twins.

The source of this sequence is a woman aged 18-29 years in good health. Sequencing input: CD4+ T cells sorted from blood. The chain links TRBV7-2 to TRBJ2-1; TRBD1 aligns across 8 bases. CDR3 loop: CASSSQGVPTYNEQFF. CDR3 nucleotides: TGTGCCAGCAGCTCACAGGGGGTCCCTACCTACAATGAGCAGTTCTTC.